The sequence of this T cell receptor beta chain was determined in a study of shared clonotypes between healthy human individuals. CDR3 length: 14 amino acids. Germline V gene data show CDR1 as MNHEY and CDR2 as SVGAGI. Trimming removed 7 bases from V and 0 bases from J, with 13 bases in between. As for this clone: Its antigen is unidentified.

Replicate PCRs from sorted subsets contained approximately 200 ng DNA, which is 31,000 or so T cell genomes. Libraries were prepared by immunoSEQ multiplex PCR; TCRdb keeps only in-frame clonotypes and omits some of them. The table has roughly 2 million clones, about 95% seen once. General study results and limits: Sampling included only blood; tissue repertoires likely differ. In a handful of donors, around 5.5% of naive CD4 clonotypes appeared in common.

Selected positively for CCR7 and CD45RO-negative, naive CD8 cells excluded terminally differentiated effector memory CD45RA+ cells. The V gene is TRBV6-5, the J gene TRBJ2-7; D possibly corresponds to TRBD1 (5 bases). Material: naive CD8+ T cells sorted from blood. The clonotype was recovered from a man aged 18 to 30 in good health. The CDR3 sequence: CASKEQAVSYEQYF. The CDR3 DNA is TGTGCCAGCAAGGAACAGGCGGTCTCCTACGAGCAGTACTTC.